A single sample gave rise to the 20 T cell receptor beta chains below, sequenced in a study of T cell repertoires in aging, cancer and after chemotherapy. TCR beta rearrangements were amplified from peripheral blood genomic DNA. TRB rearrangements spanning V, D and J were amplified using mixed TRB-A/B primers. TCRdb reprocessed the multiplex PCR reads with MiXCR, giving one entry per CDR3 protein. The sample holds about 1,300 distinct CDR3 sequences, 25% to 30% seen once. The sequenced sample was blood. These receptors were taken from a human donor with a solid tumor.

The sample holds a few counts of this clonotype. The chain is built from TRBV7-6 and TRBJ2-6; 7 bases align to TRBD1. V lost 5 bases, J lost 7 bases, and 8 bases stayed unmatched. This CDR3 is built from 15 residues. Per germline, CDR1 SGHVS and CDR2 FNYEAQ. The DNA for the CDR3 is TGTGCCAGCAGCGCCCGACAGGGCTTAGCCAACGTCCTGACTTTC. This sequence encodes CASSARQGLANVLTF.

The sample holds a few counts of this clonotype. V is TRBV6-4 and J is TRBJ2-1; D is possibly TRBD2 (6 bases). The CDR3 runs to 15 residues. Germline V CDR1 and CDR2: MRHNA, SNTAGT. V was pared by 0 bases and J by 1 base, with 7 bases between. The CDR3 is CASSDSSGSYNEQFF. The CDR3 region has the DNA TGTGCCAGCAGTGACTCGAGCGGGTCCTACAATGAGCAGTTCTTC.

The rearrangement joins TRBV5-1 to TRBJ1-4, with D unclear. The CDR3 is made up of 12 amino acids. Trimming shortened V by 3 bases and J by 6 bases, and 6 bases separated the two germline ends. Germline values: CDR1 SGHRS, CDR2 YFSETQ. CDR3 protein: CASSSDDEKLFF. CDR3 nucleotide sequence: TGCGCCAGCAGCTCGGATGATGAAAAACTGTTTTTT.

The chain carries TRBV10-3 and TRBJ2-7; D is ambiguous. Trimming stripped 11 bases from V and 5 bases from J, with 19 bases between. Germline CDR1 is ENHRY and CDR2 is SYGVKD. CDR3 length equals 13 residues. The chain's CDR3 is CAGSGPPADEQYF. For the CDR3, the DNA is TGTGCCGGGTCCGGGCCCCCGGCCGACGAGCAGTACTTC.

The chain's CDR3 is CASSYRGQSQSPLHF. CDR3 nucleotide sequence: TGTGCCAGCAGTTACAGGGGACAGTCTCAATCACCCCTCCACTTT. J is TRBJ1-6 and V is TRBV6-5, with 7 positions matching TRBD1. The germline V gene has CDR1 MNHEY and CDR2 SVGAGI. There are 15 residues in the CDR3. The J segment lost 10 bases and the V segment lost 2 bases, leaving 8 bases of the junction unmatched.

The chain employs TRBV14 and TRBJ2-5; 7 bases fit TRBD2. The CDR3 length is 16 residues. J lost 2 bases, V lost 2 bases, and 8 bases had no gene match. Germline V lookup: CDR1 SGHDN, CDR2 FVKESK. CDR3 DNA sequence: TGTGCCAGCAGCCAAAACGGGGGGACCCCACAAGAGACCCAGTACTTC. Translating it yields CASSQNGGTPQETQYF. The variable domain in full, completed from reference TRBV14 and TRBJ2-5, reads EAGVTQFPSHSVIEKGQTVTLRCDPISGHDNLYWYRRVMGKEIKFLLHFVKESKQDESGMPNNRFLAERTGGTYSTLKVQPAELEDSGVYFCASSQNGGTPQETQYFGPGTRLLVL.

The CDR3 loop reads CASSPSGGRTIGELFF. The CDR3, as DNA: TGCGCCAGCAGCCCTAGCGGGGGCCGTACTATCGGGGAGCTGTTTTTT. V is TRBV5-1 and J is TRBJ2-2, with 10 bases fitting TRBD2. This CDR3 is built from 16 residues. Germline V gene lookup returns CDR1 SGHRS and CDR2 YFSETQ. V was clipped by 4 bases and J by 7 bases; unmatched bases: 10.

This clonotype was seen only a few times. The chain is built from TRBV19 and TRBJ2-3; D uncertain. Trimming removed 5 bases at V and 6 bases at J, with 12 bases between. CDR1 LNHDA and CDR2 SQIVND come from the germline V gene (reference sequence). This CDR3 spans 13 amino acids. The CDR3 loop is CASSQAFGDTQYF. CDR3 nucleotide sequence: TGTGCCAGTAGTCAGGCCTTCGGGGATACGCAGTATTTT.

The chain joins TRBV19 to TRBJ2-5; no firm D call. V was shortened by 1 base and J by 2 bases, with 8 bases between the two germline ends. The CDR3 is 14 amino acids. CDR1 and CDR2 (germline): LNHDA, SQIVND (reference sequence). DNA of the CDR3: TGTGCCAGTAGTATAGGTCCCAGTCAAGAGACCCAGTACTTC. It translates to CASSIGPSQETQYF.

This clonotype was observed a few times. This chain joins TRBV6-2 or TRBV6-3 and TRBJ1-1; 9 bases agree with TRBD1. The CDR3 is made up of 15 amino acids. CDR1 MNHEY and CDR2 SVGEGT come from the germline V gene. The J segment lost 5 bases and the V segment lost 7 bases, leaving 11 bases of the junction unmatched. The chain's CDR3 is CASTFQTGGNTEAFF. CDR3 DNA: TGTGCCAGCACTTTTCAGACAGGGGGAAATACTGAAGCTTTCTTT.

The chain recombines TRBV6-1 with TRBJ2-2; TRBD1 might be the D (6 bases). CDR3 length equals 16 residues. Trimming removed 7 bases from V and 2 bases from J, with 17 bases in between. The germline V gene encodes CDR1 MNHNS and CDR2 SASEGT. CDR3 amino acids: CASIFRGRRNTGELFF. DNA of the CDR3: TGTGCCAGCATTTTCAGGGGACGACGAAACACCGGGGAGCTGTTTTTT.

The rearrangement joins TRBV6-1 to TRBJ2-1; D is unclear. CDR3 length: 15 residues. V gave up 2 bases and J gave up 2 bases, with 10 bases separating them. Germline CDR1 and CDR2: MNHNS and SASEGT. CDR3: CASSESGSPYNEQFF. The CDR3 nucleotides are TGTGCCAGCAGTGAATCGGGCAGTCCCTACAATGAGCAGTTCTTC.

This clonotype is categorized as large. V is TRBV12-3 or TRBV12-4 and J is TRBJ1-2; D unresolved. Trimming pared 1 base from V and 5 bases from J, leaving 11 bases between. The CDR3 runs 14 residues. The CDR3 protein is CASSLGGPWYGYTF. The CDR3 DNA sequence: TGTGCCAGCAGTTTAGGTGGACCCTGGTATGGCTACACCTTC.

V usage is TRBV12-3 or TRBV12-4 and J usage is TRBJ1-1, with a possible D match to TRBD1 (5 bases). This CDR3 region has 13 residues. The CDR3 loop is CASVRTGNTEAFF. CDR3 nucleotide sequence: TGTGCTAGTGTCCGAACAGGGAACACTGAAGCTTTCTTT.

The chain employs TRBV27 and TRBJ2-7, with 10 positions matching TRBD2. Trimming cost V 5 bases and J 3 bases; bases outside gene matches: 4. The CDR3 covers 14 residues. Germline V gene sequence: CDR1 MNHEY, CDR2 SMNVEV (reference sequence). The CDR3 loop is CASSKGLADYEQYF. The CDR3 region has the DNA TGTGCCAGCAGTAAAGGACTAGCGGACTACGAGCAGTACTTC.

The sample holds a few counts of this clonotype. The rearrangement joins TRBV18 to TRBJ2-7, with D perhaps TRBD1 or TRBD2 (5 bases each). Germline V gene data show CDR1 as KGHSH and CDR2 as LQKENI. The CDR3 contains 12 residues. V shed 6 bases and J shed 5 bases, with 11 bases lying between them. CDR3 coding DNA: TGTGCCAGCTCCGAGCGAGGGGACGAGCAGTACTTC. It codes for CASSERGDEQYF.

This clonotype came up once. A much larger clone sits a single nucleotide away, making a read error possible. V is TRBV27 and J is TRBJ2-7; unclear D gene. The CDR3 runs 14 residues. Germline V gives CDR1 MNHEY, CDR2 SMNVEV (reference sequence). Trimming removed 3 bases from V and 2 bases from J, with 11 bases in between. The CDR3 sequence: CASSFSGRAYEQYF. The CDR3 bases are TGTGCCAGCAGTTTTTCTGGCCGAGCCTACGAGCAGTACTTC.

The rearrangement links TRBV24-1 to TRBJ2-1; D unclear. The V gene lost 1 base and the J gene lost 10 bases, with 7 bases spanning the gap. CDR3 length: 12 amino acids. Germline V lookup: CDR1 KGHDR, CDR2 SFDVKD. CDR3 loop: CATSDFLEEQFF. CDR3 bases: TGTGCCACCAGTGATTTCTTAGAGGAGCAGTTCTTC.

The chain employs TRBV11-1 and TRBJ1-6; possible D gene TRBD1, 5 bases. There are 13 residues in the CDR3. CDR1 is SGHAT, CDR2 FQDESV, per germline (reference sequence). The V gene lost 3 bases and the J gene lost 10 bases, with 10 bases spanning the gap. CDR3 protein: CASSLNWGSPLHF. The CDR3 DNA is TGTGCCAGCAGCTTGAACTGGGGGTCACCCCTCCACTTT.

The CDR3 DNA reads as TGTGCCAGCACCCTGGACGGATATGGCTACACCTTC. Protein product: CASTLDGYGYTF. The chain carries TRBV6-5 and TRBJ1-2; D is unresolved. Trimming pared 7 bases from V and 5 bases from J, leaving 11 bases between. The CDR3 is 12 residues long. The V gene's germline CDR1 is MNHEY and CDR2 SVGAGI.